Listed below are T cell receptor beta chains from one sample, sequenced in a study of blood T cell repertoires in COVID-19. Only in-frame clones appear in the TCRdb table, and some are missing; sequencing was by immunoSEQ multiplex PCR. The table shows about 140,000 clones, with 76% occurring only once. Sequences were obtained from peripheral blood. These TCRs come from a woman of 80 years or more with active or convalescent COVID-19. Each CDR3 is given with its conserved first and last residue. Each record gives: D gene, clone size, J gene, V gene, CDR3 protein, CDR3 DNA. The D gene is left open where the match is weak. Part of the rows lack a size; the others show once, few, many or a class for expanded clones.

>NA|NA|TRBJ2-6|TRBV11-2
CASSPQTKNSGANVLTF
TGTGCCAGCAGCCCCCAGACAAAAAACTCTGGGGCCAACGTCCTGACTTTC
>NA|NA|TRBJ2-1|TRBV5-1
CASSPTGVRPRGGQYPSNEQFF
TGCGCCAGCAGCCCCACGGGGGTTCGACCAAGAGGGGGACAGTATCCGTCGAATGAGCAGTTCTTC
>NA|NA|TRBJ1-6|TRBV12-5
CASGLVTGASWNSPLHF
TGTGCTAGTGGTTTGGTAACAGGCGCTTCATGGAATTCACCCCTCCACTTT
>NA|NA|TRBJ2-3|TRBV15
CATSTYRGTDTQYF
TGTGCCACCAGCACATACAGAGGCACAGATACGCAGTATTTT
>NA|NA|TRBJ2-3|TRBV5-1
CASSLAWATDTQYF
TGCGCCAGCAGCTTGGCCTGGGCGACAGATACGCAGTATTTT
>NA|NA|TRBJ2-3|TRBV9
CASSVGSGVVRFGDTQYF
TGTGCCAGCAGCGTAGGCTCAGGGGTAGTTCGATTTGGAGATACGCAGTATTTT
>NA|once|TRBJ2-1|TRBV7-2
CASSQNRVNEQFF
TGTGCCAGCAGCCAAAACAGGGTCAATGAGCAGTTCTTC
>TRBD1|NA|TRBJ1-6|TRBV15
CATSREQGAESPLHF
TGTGCCACCAGCAGAGAACAGGGGGCAGAATCACCCCTCCACTTT
>TRBD1|NA|TRBJ2-2|TRBV5-8
CASSPGQGVPGELFF
TGTGCCAGCAGCCCGGGACAGGGGGTGCCCGGGGAGCTGTTTTTT
>TRBD1|NA|TRBJ1-1|TRBV5-1
CASSVNPGQGLNTEAFF
TGCGCCAGCAGCGTTAATCCGGGACAGGGTTTGAACACTGAAGCTTTCTTT
>NA|NA|TRBJ2-4|TRBV19
CASSSELNRENIQYF
TGTGCCAGTAGTTCCGAGCTCAACAGGGAGAACATTCAGTACTTC
>NA|NA|TRBJ2-2|TRBV19
CASRNTGELFF
TGTGCCAGCAGGAACACCGGGGAGCTGTTTTTT
>NA|NA|TRBJ1-2|TRBV30
CAWNRVLVGYTF
TGTGCCTGGAACAGGGTTCTTGTCGGCTACACCTTC
>NA|NA|TRBJ2-5|TRBV3-1/TRBV3-2
CASSPVGSGSIGETQYF
TGTGCCAGCAGCCCGGTTGGTAGCGGTTCAATTGGGGAGACCCAGTACTTC
>TRBD2|NA|TRBJ2-2|TRBV28
CAIGRDTGELFF
TGTGCCATAGGGAGGGACACCGGGGAGCTGTTTTTT
>NA|NA|TRBJ1-3|TRBV5-4
CARNFWSGNTIYF
TGTGCCAGAAACTTCTGGTCTGGAAACACCATATATTTT
>NA|NA|TRBJ2-1|TRBV7-9
CASSFQSGSSWDEQFF
TGTGCCAGCAGCTTCCAGTCGGGTTCCTCCTGGGATGAGCAGTTCTTC
>NA|NA|TRBJ1-5|TRBV27
CASSLVGQFSNQPQHF
TGTGCCAGCAGTTTAGTCGGACAGTTTAGCAATCAGCCCCAGCATTTT
>TRBD1|NA|TRBJ1-1|TRBV5-1
CASSLVWSGGGTEAFF
TGCGCCAGCAGCTTGGTATGGTCAGGGGGCGGCACTGAAGCTTTCTTT
>NA|NA|TRBJ2-7|TRBV28
CASSPQGRVNEQYF
TGTGCCAGCAGTCCTCAGGGCAGGGTGAACGAGCAGTACTTC
>TRBD1|NA|TRBJ1-4|TRBV11-2
CASSPRQGTGEKLFF
TGTGCCAGCAGCCCTAGACAGGGTACAGGCGAAAAACTGTTTTTT
>TRBD2|few|TRBJ2-3|TRBV6-6
CASSLTSGGAMDTQYF
TGTGCCAGCAGCCTAACTAGCGGGGGGGCCATGGATACGCAGTATTTT
>NA|few|TRBJ1-2|TRBV5-4
CASSLVPGYLYGYTF
TGTGCCAGCAGCTTGGTTCCCGGGTACCTCTATGGCTACACCTTC
>NA|NA|TRBJ1-5|TRBV7-9
CASSFVSGGFNQPQHF
TGTGCCAGCAGCTTTGTCTCAGGAGGTTTCAATCAGCCCCAGCATTTT
>NA|NA|TRBJ2-1|TRBV4-1
CASSRTQGTQGGQFF
TGCGCCAGCAGCCGAACACAGGGGACCCAGGGGGGGCAGTTCTTC
>NA|few|TRBJ1-3|TRBV7-2
CASRGAGGTGNTIYF
TGTGCCAGCCGAGGGGCGGGAGGTACAGGAAACACCATATATTTT
>NA|NA|TRBJ2-5|TRBV4-2
CASSPVHGQGETQYF
TGTGCCAGCAGCCCCGTTCATGGACAAGGAGAGACCCAGTACTTC
>TRBD1|NA|TRBJ1-2|TRBV3-1/TRBV3-2
CASSRGGGPTYGYTF
TGTGCCAGCAGCAGAGGAGGGGGCCCCACCTATGGCTACACCTTC
>NA|NA|TRBJ1-3|TRBV19
CASTQDGIWGPGNTIYF
TGTGCCAGTACCCAAGATGGAATATGGGGGCCTGGAAACACCATATATTTT
>NA|NA|TRBJ2-1|TRBV5-4
CASSLGLLAVNEQFF
TGTGCCAGCAGCTTGGGGTTGTTAGCAGTCAATGAGCAGTTCTTC
>TRBD1|NA|TRBJ1-1|TRBV5-1
CASSLEGTGGIEAFF
TGCGCCAGCAGCCTGGAAGGGACAGGGGGCATTGAAGCTTTCTTT